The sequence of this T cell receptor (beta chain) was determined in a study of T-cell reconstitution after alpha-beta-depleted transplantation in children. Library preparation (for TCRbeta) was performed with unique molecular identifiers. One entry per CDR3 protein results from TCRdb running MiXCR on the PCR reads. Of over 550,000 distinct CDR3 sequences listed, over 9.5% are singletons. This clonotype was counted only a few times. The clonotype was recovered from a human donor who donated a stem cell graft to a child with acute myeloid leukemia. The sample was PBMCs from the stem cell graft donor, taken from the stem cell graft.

The CDR3 coding sequence is TGTGCCAGCAGTTACTCCGGGCTAGCGGGAGGTCGGTTCTTC. Residues: CASSYSGLAGGRFF. The rearrangement joins TRBV6-5 to TRBJ2-1, with 11 bases matching TRBD2. Germline V gene data show CDR1 as MNHEY and CDR2 as SVGAGI. The ends lost 0 bases at V and 15 bases at J; junction bases unmatched: 7. The CDR3 length is 14 residues.